One sample yielded the 22 T cell receptor beta chains listed below, sequenced in a study of beta chain features in type 1 diabetes. Sequenced material consisted of expressed TCRB transcripts (all of the isolated RNA was reverse transcribed). Repertoires were generated with immunoSEQ multiplex PCR, while TCRdb's copy carries only in-frame clones and drops some. In the table there are about 150,000 clones, roughly 8% of which are singletons. The source material was central memory CD4+ T cells from blood. Every receptor here comes from a man between 18 and 35 years old in good health.

This clone was detected only a few times. The V gene is TRBV7-3, the J gene TRBJ2-3, with 7 positions matching TRBD2. Per the germline V gene, CDR1 is SGHTA and CDR2 is FQGTGA. Trimming at V came to 4 bases and at J to 0 bases, leaving 1 base not matched to a gene. The CDR3 has 14 residues. This chain's CDR3 is CASSYGGSTDTQYF. The CDR3 coding sequence is TGTGCCAGCAGCTACGGGGGGAGCACAGATACGCAGTATTTT.

The J gene is TRBJ1-4, the V gene TRBV7-2; D gene unclear. CDR1 and CDR2 (germline): SGHTA, FQGNSA. This CDR3 spans 14 amino acids. Trimming removed 1 base at V and 8 bases at J, with 11 bases between. The CDR3 spells CASSLVRGTEKLFF. Written as DNA, the CDR3 is TGTGCCAGCAGCTTAGTTCGGGGTACGGAAAAACTGTTTTTT.

Only a few counts were recorded for this clone. The chain couples TRBV7-9 to TRBJ2-3, with D unresolved. The CDR3 spans 16 residues. V lost 5 bases, J lost 0 bases, and 15 bases lay in between. The V gene's germline CDR1 is SEHNR and CDR2 FQNEAQ (reference sequence). The CDR3 protein is CASSPRLVASTDTQYF. The CDR3 DNA reads TGTGCCAGCAGCCCAAGACTGGTTGCTAGCACAGATACGCAGTATTTT.

This clone came up a few times. The chain recombines TRBV29-1 with TRBJ1-4, with 7 bases lining up with TRBD1. Germline loops: CDR1 SQVTM, CDR2 ANQGSEA. The CDR3 loop spans 13 amino acids. Trimming took 4 bases from V and 2 from J; bases not matched to a gene: 1. CDR3 bases: TGCAGCGTTGGAGGGGGCACTAATGAAAAACTGTTTTTT. Its translation: CSVGGGTNEKLFF.

This clone occurred a few times. The chain couples TRBV4-1 to TRBJ1-2, with D unclear. Per germline, CDR1 MGHRA and CDR2 YSYEKL. This CDR3 is 14 amino acids long. V was shortened by 4 bases and J by 4 bases, with 13 bases between the two germline ends. The CDR3 loop reads CASSPAGVPYGYTF. The CDR3 DNA reads as TGCGCCAGCAGCCCAGCGGGAGTCCCCTATGGCTACACCTTC.

The gene calls are TRBV7-9 and TRBJ2-5, with 9 bases matching TRBD1. Germline V gene lookup returns CDR1 SEHNR and CDR2 FQNEAQ (reference sequence). The CDR3 is 15 amino acids. Trimming took 5 bases from V and 0 from J; bases not matched to a gene: 4. DNA for the CDR3: TGTGCCAGCAGCGCCGGGGACAGGGACCAAGAGACCCAGTACTTC. This codes for CASSAGDRDQETQYF.

This clone was observed many times. The rearrangement links TRBV7-9 to TRBJ1-2; D may be TRBD1 (5 bases). The CDR3 has 14 amino acids. Germline values: CDR1 SEHNR, CDR2 FQNEAQ (reference sequence). V was clipped by 4 bases and J by 8 bases, with 17 bases between them. The CDR3 loop is CASSSMIPGGGYTF. The CDR3 bases are TGTGCCAGCAGCTCTATGATCCCCGGGGGGGGCTACACCTTC.

This clone was seen more than once but under ten times. The chain combines TRBV30 with TRBJ2-5; perhaps TRBD1 as D (5 bases). Germline CDR1 is GTSNPN and CDR2 is SVGIG (reference sequence). This CDR3 has 13 amino acids. The V end was cut by 2 bases, the J end by 3 bases, with 10 bases between. CDR3 sequence reads: CAWSRGREETQYF. The CDR3 bases are TGTGCCTGGAGTAGGGGCAGGGAAGAGACCCAGTACTTC.

The rearrangement joins TRBV7-2 to TRBJ1-5; TRBD1 matches at 11 bases. J gave up 4 bases and V 5 bases, and 7 bases lay outside the gene matches. The CDR3 runs to 16 residues. CDR1 is SGHTA and CDR2 is FQGNSA in the germline V gene. Here the CDR3 reads CASSKDRGLVNQPQHF. In DNA, the CDR3 is TGTGCCAGCAGCAAGGACAGGGGGCTGGTGAATCAGCCCCAGCATTTT.

The V call is TRBV7-3, the J call TRBJ2-2; no definite D call. The germline V gene has CDR1 SGHTA and CDR2 FQGTGA. The CDR3 spans 14 residues. Trimming shortened V by 5 bases and J by 2 bases, and 9 bases separated the two germline ends. CDR3 amino acids: CASSLSINTGELFF. DNA for the CDR3: TGTGCCAGCAGCCTGAGCATAAACACCGGGGAGCTGTTTTTT.

There are many counts of this clone. The CDR3 loop reads CASHRGKETQYF. The CDR3 bases are TGCGCCAGCCACAGGGGAAAAGAGACCCAGTACTTC. V and J are TRBV23-1 and TRBJ2-5, with 7 nucleotides matching TRBD1. TRBV23-1 is flagged as an ORF with uncertain function. The CDR3 spans 12 residues. The trim removed 8 bases at V and 3 bases at J, leaving 3 bases unmatched.

Regarding this clone: This specimen includes other DNA sequences encoding the same CDR3. The chain recombines TRBV7-2 with TRBJ1-5; perhaps TRBD1 as D (5 bases). V shed 1 base and J shed 6 bases, with 10 bases lying between them. This CDR3 contains 14 residues. Germline loops: CDR1 SGHTA, CDR2 FQGNSA. The CDR3 loop is CASSLDQGTQPQHF. The CDR3 DNA follows: TGTGCCAGCAGCTTAGATCAGGGAACTCAGCCCCAGCATTTT.

The chain has TRBV30 and TRBJ2-7, with D possibly TRBD2 on 5 matching bases. Deletions cut 0 bases from V and 7 bases from J, with 10 bases between. Germline CDR1 and CDR2: GTSNPN and SVGIG (reference sequence). CDR3 size: 12 residues. The CDR3 DNA reads as TGTGCCTGGAGTGTACGGGGAATAGAGCAGTACTTC. This gives the protein CAWSVRGIEQYF. The full variable domain, its missing parts supplied by reference TRBV30 and TRBJ2-7, is SQTIHQWPATLVQPVGSPLSLECTVEGTSNPNLYWYRQAAGRGLQLLFYSVGIGQISSEVPQNLSASRPQDRQFILSSKKLLLSDSGFYLCAWSVRGIEQYFGPGTRLTVT.

This clone was seen many times. The CDR3 DNA reads TGCGCCAGCAGCTTGGCCGGCACAGATACGCAGTATTTT. Its protein is CASSLAGTDTQYF. The chain recombines TRBV5-1 with TRBJ2-3, with D uncertain. Germline V CDR1 and CDR2: SGHRS, YFSETQ. The CDR3 runs to 13 residues. The V end was cut by 0 bases, the J end by 1 base, with 3 bases between.

This clone was seen repeatedly, ten times or more. V usage is TRBV15 and J usage is TRBJ2-2; D not certain. The CDR3 consists of 13 residues. CDR1 and CDR2 (germline): LNHNV, YYDKDF (reference sequence). V was shortened by 0 bases and J by 7 bases, with 6 bases between the two germline ends. This CDR3 reads CATSRDLGGELFF. In DNA form, the CDR3 reads TGTGCCACCAGCAGAGATCTAGGCGGGGAGCTGTTTTTT.

This clone was found a few times. This rearrangement joins TRBV29-1 to TRBJ1-2; the D gene is possibly TRBD1 (5 bases). V gave up 3 bases and J gave up 2 bases, with 10 bases separating them. The CDR3 contains 13 residues. Per the germline V gene, CDR1 is SQVTM and CDR2 is ANQGSEA. CDR3 DNA sequence: TGCAGCGTTGATAGGGCAGGGAACTATGGCTACACCTTC. Residues: CSVDRAGNYGYTF.

The genes are TRBV28 and TRBJ1-5; 8 bases fit TRBD1. The CDR3 extends over 17 amino acids. V shed 1 base and J 9 bases; nucleotides not matched to a gene: 14. Germline assignment: CDR1 MDHEN and CDR2 SYDVKM. The CDR3 sequence: CASSLFGTGANAWPQHF. CDR3 DNA: TGTGCCAGCAGTTTATTTGGGACAGGCGCAAACGCTTGGCCCCAGCATTTT.

This chain uses TRBV6-5 with TRBJ1-5; 12 bases fit TRBD1. This CDR3 has 15 amino acids. Unmatched junction bases numbered 6, after V lost 6 bases and J lost 6 bases. Germline assignment: CDR1 MNHEY and CDR2 SVGAGI. Here the CDR3 reads CASSPGQGARQPQHF. The DNA of the CDR3 is TGTGCCAGCAGCCCGGGACAGGGGGCACGTCAGCCCCAGCATTTT.

V is TRBV7-3 and J is TRBJ1-1; D possibly corresponds to TRBD1 (5 bases). The CDR3 is 14 residues long. V gave up 11 bases and J gave up 4 bases, with 20 bases separating them. Germline V gene lookup returns CDR1 SGHTA and CDR2 FQGTGA. The CDR3 reads CAFPTGSGATEAFF. The CDR3 nucleotides are TGTGCCTTTCCTACAGGAAGCGGGGCCACTGAAGCTTTCTTT. The complete variable domain, with remaining parts taken from reference TRBV7-3 and TRBJ1-1, reads GAGVSQTPSNKVTEKGKYVELRCDPISGHTALYWYRQSLGQGPEFLIYFQGTGAADDSGLPNDRFFAVRPEGSVSTLKIQRTERGDSAVYLCAFPTGSGATEAFFGQGTRLTVV.

A few counts support this clone. This chain connects TRBV6-1 to TRBJ2-3; no clear D. The CDR3 is 11 residues long. The germline gives CDR1 MNHNS, CDR2 SASEGT. Trimming stripped 5 bases from V and 8 bases from J, with 8 bases between. CDR3 DNA: TGTGCCAGCAGTACTATAGGTACGCAGTATTTT. Its translation is CASSTIGTQYF.

The V gene is TRBV15, the J gene TRBJ2-3; 7 nucleotides line up with TRBD2. Germline V CDR1 and CDR2: LNHNV, YYDKDF (reference sequence). V was pared by 0 bases and J by 3 bases, with 3 bases of the junction left unmatched. CDR3 length: 15 amino acids. The CDR3, as DNA: TGTGCCACCAGCAGAGATCACGGGGGGACAGATACGCAGTATTTT. This translates into CATSRDHGGTDTQYF.

This clone was seen a handful of times. The genes are TRBV11-2 and TRBJ2-7; 7 bases are a match to TRBD1. Germline CDR1 is SGHAT and CDR2 is FQNNGV. The length of the CDR3 is 13 residues. The junction had 4 bases not matched to a gene; V was cut back by 6 bases and J by 2 bases. The chain's CDR3 is CASSVGGPYEQYF. In DNA, the CDR3 is TGTGCCAGCAGTGTAGGGGGCCCCTACGAGCAGTACTTC.